The 16 T cell receptor beta chains below come from one sample, sequenced in a study of CD8 T cells in ankylosing spondylitis (dated by TCRdb to about 2017). Overall results and qualifications from the work: Blood from ankylosing spondylitis patients appeared to be characterized by a TCR beta motif composed of eight highly homologous amino acid variants.

The antigens these receptors bind are not known. Libraries were constructed by 5' RACE. Sequencing took place on an Illumina HiSeq 2500. In TCRdb, the public reads were trimmed at Q25 with fastp and aligned with MiXCR, with productive beta chains retained. CDR3 protein sequences are deduplicated, and each keeps its most common genes and DNA. For this sample there are 800,000 to 900,000 distinct CDR3 sequences; 10% to 15% appear just once. The top ten clones comprise 0.51% of the sample. The sequenced sample was blood, either unsorted or a sorted T cell fraction (not recorded which). The receptor source for this set is a male donor with ankylosing spondylitis.

The chain employs TRBV29-1 and TRBJ1-5; the D gene is possibly TRBD1 (5 bases). V lost 6 bases to trimming and J lost 6 bases, with 15 bases between them. CDR3 size: 13 residues. Germline lookup yields CDR1 SQVTM and CDR2 ANQGSEA. The chain's CDR3 is CSVLTDSGQPQHF. As DNA, the CDR3 is TGCAGCGTCTTGACAGATTCGGGTCAGCCCCAGCATTTT.

A few counts support this clonotype. CDR3 amino acids: CSALPQRTEAFF. CDR3 sequence (DNA): TGCAGTGCCCTACCACAGAGGACTGAAGCTTTCTTT. The chain carries TRBV20-1 and TRBJ1-1, with D uncertain. Per the germline V gene, CDR1 is DFQATT and CDR2 is SNEGSKA (reference sequence). The CDR3 spans 12 residues. Trimming stripped 6 bases from V and 5 bases from J, with 13 bases between.

The gene calls are TRBV10-3 and TRBJ2-7, with 9 bases lining up with TRBD1. V trimming: 0 bases; J trimming: 3 bases; junction bases outside the gene matches: 3. The CDR3 spans 15 residues. Germline assignment: CDR1 ENHRY and CDR2 SYGVKD. CDR3 region: CAISESSDRGYEQYF. The CDR3 DNA sequence: TGTGCCATCAGTGAGTCGTCGGACAGGGGCTACGAGCAGTACTTC.

The chain joins TRBV9 to TRBJ1-6; no definite D call. The ends were cut back, 5 bases at V and 6 bases at J, with 15 bases in the middle. The CDR3 loop spans 15 amino acids. Germline V gene lookup returns CDR1 SGDLS and CDR2 YYNGEE. CDR3 in amino acids: CASRATGRPNSPLHF. The CDR3 nucleotides read TGTGCCAGCAGGGCAACTGGGAGGCCTAATTCACCCCTCCACTTT.

This clonotype showed up just a few times. The chain carries TRBV4-3 and TRBJ1-2; D unclear. Germline V gene sequence: CDR1 LGHNA, CDR2 YSLEER. The V end was cut by 0 bases, the J end by 4 bases, with 12 bases between. CDR3 length equals 15 residues. The CDR3 region is CASSQEETPTYGYTF. The CDR3 DNA reads TGCGCCAGCAGCCAAGAAGAGACGCCAACCTATGGCTACACCTTC.

This clonotype was picked up a small number of times. This chain links TRBV5-1 with TRBJ2-5; D unclear. Trimming shortened V by 4 bases and J by 4 bases, and 17 bases separated the two germline ends. CDR1 SGHRS and CDR2 YFSETQ come from the germline V gene. The CDR3 consists of 15 residues. CDR3 sequence: CASSIGSAARETQYF. CDR3 DNA: TGCGCCAGCAGCATAGGATCGGCGGCGAGAGAGACCCAGTACTTC.

This clonotype was seen a few times. The chain carries TRBV7-9 and TRBJ2-7; 8 nucleotides agree with TRBD1. Germline assignment: CDR1 SEHNR and CDR2 FQNEAQ (reference sequence). This CDR3 is built from 14 residues. V dropped 1 base and J dropped 5; count of bases not matched to a gene: 4. CDR3 coding DNA: TGTGCCAGCAGCTTAGGACAGGGGACCAACGAGCAGTACTTC. Translating gives CASSLGQGTNEQYF.

The V and J genes are TRBV9 and TRBJ2-3; 7 bases line up with TRBD2. V shed 3 bases, J shed 4 bases, and the junction held 8 bases outside the gene matches. Germline-derived CDR1 and CDR2 are SGDLS and YYNGEE. The CDR3 is made up of 15 amino acids. DNA of the CDR3: TGTGCCAGCAGCGGGGGCGGTCGGGGGGCAGATACGCAGTATTTT. Its protein product is CASSGGGRGADTQYF.

The chain employs TRBV29-1 and TRBJ2-5, with TRBD1 identical over 8 bases. This CDR3 comprises 18 residues. The germline gives CDR1 SQVTM, CDR2 ANQGSEA. V shed 2 bases, J shed 5 bases, and the junction held 19 bases outside the gene matches. The CDR3 reads CSVEKNLNPRGLGETQYF. CDR3 bases: TGCAGCGTTGAAAAAAACCTCAACCCCAGGGGGCTGGGGGAGACCCAGTACTTC.

In this sample, this clonotype turned up a few times. This chain connects TRBV7-9 to TRBJ2-1; tentative D call: TRBD1 (5 bases). The germline gives CDR1 SEHNR, CDR2 FQNEAQ (reference sequence). The CDR3 is 15 amino acids. Trimming removed 1 base from V and 10 bases from J, with 17 bases in between. The CDR3 nucleotides are TGTGCCAGCAGCTTAGATCGGACCAGGGCCGAAGAGCAGTTCTTC. As protein: CASSLDRTRAEEQFF.

The J gene is TRBJ2-7, the V gene TRBV7-2, with 11 positions matching TRBD2. The V gene's germline CDR1 is SGHTA and CDR2 FQGNSA. CDR3 length equals 15 residues. Trimming at V came to 1 base and at J to 6 bases, leaving 5 bases not matched to a gene. The chain's CDR3 is CASSLVPSGGIEQYF. The CDR3 nucleotides read TGTGCCAGCAGCTTAGTACCTAGCGGGGGGATCGAGCAGTACTTC.

This clonotype was seen a handful of times. The chain has TRBV7-9 and TRBJ1-4; D remains unclear. The CDR3 has 11 residues. The V end lost 1 base, the J end lost 10 bases, and 4 bases lay between the germline ends. CDR1 and CDR2 from the germline V gene are SEHNR and FQNEAQ (reference sequence). The CDR3 bases are TGTGCCAGCAGCTTAGATGGAAAACTGTTTTTT. Its protein product is CASSLDGKLFF.

The chain joins TRBV11-2 to TRBJ2-1; tentative D call: TRBD2 (5 bases). The CDR3 spans 14 residues. Trimming shortened V by 5 bases and J by 7 bases, and 15 bases separated the two germline ends. Germline V gives CDR1 SGHAT, CDR2 FQNNGV. The CDR3 nucleotides read TGTGCCAGCAGCCTGGCGGGCGACCTTAATGAGCAGTTCTTC. Encoded protein: CASSLAGDLNEQFF. Full variable domain (rest looked up from reference TRBV11-2 and TRBJ2-1): EAGVAQSPRYKIIEKRQSVAFWCNPISGHATLYWYQQILGQGPKLLIQFQNNGVVDDSQLPKDRFSAERLKGVDSTLKIQPAKLEDSAVYLCASSLAGDLNEQFFGPGTRLTVL.

This clonotype was seen only a few times. The chain has TRBV7-2 and TRBJ2-7; weak D call: TRBD1 (6 bases). Germline values: CDR1 SGHTA, CDR2 FQGNSA. V lost 5 bases, J lost 2 bases, and 19 bases lay in between. The CDR3 has 16 residues. CDR3 region: CASSPLPRRGAYEQYF. The CDR3 nucleotides read TGTGCCAGCAGCCCCCTTCCGCGCAGGGGAGCCTACGAGCAGTACTTC. The full variable domain, with the rest looked up from reference TRBV7-2 and TRBJ2-7, is GAGVSQSPSNKVTEKGKDVELRCDPISGHTALYWYRQSLGQGLEFLIYFQGNSAPDKSGLPSDRFSAERTGGSVSTLTIQRTQQEDSAVYLCASSPLPRRGAYEQYFGPGTRLTVT.

This clonotype has at least ten counts. V usage is TRBV29-1 and J usage is TRBJ2-3; 7 bases match TRBD2. From germline, CDR1 is SQVTM and CDR2 ANQGSEA. V lost 6 bases to trimming and J lost 0 bases; unmatched junction nucleotides: 6. CDR3 length equals 14 residues. This CDR3 reads CSVTAGTSTDTQYF. CDR3 coding DNA: TGCAGCGTGACAGCGGGGACTAGCACAGATACGCAGTATTTT.

This clonotype was detected ten times or more. The V and J genes are TRBV29-1 and TRBJ2-3, with D possibly matching TRBD2 (5 bases). Trimming took 6 bases from V and 2 from J, leaving 18 bases between them. From germline, CDR1 is SQVTM and CDR2 ANQGSEA. The CDR3 totals 15 residues. The DNA for the CDR3 is TGCAGCGTGGAGCCAGAGTACGGGGTCACAGATACGCAGTATTTT. Translated, it gives CSVEPEYGVTDTQYF.